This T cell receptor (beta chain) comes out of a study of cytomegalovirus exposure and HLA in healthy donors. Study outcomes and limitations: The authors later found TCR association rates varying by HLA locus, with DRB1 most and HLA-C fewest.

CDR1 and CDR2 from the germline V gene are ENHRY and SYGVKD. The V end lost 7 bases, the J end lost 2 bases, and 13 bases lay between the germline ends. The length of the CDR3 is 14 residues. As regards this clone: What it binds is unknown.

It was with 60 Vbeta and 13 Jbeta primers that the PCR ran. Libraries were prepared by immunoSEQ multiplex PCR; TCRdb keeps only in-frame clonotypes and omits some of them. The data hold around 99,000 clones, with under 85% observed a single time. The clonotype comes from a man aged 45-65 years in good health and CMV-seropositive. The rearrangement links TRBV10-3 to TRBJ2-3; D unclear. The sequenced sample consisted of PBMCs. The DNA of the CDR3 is TGTGCCATCACCCGAGAAGAGAACACAGATACGCAGTATTTT. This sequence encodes CAITREENTDTQYF.